The source of this T cell receptor beta chain is a study of cytotoxic CD8 clonotypes in ibrutinib-treated CLL. Study-level background: Among the patients, around ten presented as relapsed/refractory and 15 as treatment-naive; some 17 showed unmutated IGHV. Sample averages reached 255,043 productive templates and some 94,000 productive rearrangements. Study-wide points: Treatment saw public clonotypes, which were uncommon, either contract or stay stable.

Worth noting for this clone: Its specificity is not known.

The ends were cut back, 3 bases at V and 3 bases at J, with 8 bases in the middle. Germline V gene lookup returns CDR1 SGHTA and CDR2 FQGTGA. The CDR3 extends over 14 amino acids. Target depth was 1 in 200,000 to 1 in 1 million T cells, about 10x per clonotype. Produced via immunoSEQ multiplex PCR; TCRdb's table is partial and in-frame only. The top ten clones hold 37% of a sample with some 100,000 clones, approximately 56% of them seen once. V gene TRBV7-3 combines with J gene TRBJ2-2; D not resolved. This specimen was PBMCs, taken after 24 months of ibrutinib treatment. The receptor's source is a human donor with chronic lymphocytic leukemia. The CDR3 DNA sequence: TGTGCCAGCAGCTTGACCATATACACCGGGGAGCTGTTTTTT. Protein product: CASSLTIYTGELFF.